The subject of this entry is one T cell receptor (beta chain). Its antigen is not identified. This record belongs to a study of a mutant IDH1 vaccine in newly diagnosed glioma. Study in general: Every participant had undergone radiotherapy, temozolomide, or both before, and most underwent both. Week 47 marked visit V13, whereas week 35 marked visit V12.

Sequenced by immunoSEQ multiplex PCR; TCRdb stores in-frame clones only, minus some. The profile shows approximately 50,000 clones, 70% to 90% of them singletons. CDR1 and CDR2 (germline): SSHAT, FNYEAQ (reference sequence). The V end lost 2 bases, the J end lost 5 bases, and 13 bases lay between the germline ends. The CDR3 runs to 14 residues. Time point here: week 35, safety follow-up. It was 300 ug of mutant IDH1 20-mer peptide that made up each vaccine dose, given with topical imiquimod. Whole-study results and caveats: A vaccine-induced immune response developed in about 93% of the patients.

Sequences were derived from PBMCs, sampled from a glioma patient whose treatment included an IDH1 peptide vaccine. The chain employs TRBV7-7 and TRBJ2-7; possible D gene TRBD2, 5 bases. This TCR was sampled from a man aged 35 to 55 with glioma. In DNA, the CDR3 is TGTGCCAGCAGCTTATCCGGGGTGGTAGACGAGCAGTACTTC. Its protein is CASSLSGVVDEQYF.